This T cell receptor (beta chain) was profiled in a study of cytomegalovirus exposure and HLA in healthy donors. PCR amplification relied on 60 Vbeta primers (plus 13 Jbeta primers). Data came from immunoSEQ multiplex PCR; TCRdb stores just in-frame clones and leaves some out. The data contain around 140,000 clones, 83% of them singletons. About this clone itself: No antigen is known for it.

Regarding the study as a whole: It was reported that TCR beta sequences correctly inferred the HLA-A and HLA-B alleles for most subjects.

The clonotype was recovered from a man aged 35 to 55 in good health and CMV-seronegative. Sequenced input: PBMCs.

The CDR3: CASGRGRDSPLHF. The CDR3 DNA sequence: TGTGCCAGCGGTAGGGGGAGAGATTCACCCCTCCACTTT. The chain couples TRBV11-2 to TRBJ1-6; D is perhaps TRBD1 (6 bases). V was clipped by 8 bases and J by 8 bases, with 13 bases between them. Germline V gives CDR1 SGHAT, CDR2 FQNNGV. The CDR3 has 13 residues.